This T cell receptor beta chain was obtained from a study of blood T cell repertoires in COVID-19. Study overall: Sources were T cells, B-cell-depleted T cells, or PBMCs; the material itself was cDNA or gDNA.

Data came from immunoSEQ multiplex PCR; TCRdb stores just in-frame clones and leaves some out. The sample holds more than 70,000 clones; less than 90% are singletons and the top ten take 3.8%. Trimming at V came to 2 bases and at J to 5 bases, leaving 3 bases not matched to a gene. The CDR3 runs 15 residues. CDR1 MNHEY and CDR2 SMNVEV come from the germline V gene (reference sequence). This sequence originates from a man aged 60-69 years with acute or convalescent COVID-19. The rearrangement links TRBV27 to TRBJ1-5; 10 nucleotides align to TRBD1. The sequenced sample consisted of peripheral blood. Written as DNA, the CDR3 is TGTGCCAGCAGTTTAGGGACAGGGGTAGATCAGCCCCAGCATTTT. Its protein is CASSLGTGVDQPQHF.